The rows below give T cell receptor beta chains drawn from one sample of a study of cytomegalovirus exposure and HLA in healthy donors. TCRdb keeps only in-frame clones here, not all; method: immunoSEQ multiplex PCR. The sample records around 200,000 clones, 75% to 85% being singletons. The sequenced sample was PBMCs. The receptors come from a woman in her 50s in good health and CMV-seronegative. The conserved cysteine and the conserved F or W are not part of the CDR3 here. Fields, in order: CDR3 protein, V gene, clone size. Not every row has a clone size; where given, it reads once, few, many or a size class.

cdr3_aa: ASSYSAGAYEQY; v_call: TRBV6-5; clone_size: few
cdr3_aa: STTGALNTEAF; v_call: TRBV29-1; clone_size: NA
cdr3_aa: ASSIGGNSPLH; v_call: TRBV19; clone_size: NA
cdr3_aa: ASSVQGVKAF; v_call: TRBV6-1; clone_size: once
cdr3_aa: ASSVERDYRDEQY; v_call: TRBV9; clone_size: NA
cdr3_aa: ASSPYIDNEQF; v_call: TRBV5-1; clone_size: NA
cdr3_aa: ASGSGVEQY; v_call: TRBV10-2; clone_size: NA
cdr3_aa: ASSSQGGPGRYYEQY; v_call: TRBV27; clone_size: NA
cdr3_aa: ASSLEGTGSWNEQF; v_call: TRBV11-2; clone_size: NA
cdr3_aa: ASSKVQVDSTSNEQY; v_call: TRBV21-1; clone_size: NA
cdr3_aa: ASSDDKIMGGSYNEQF; v_call: TRBV9; clone_size: NA
cdr3_aa: ASIFTGQGNSPLH; v_call: TRBV6-6; clone_size: NA
cdr3_aa: ATSRRTSSADTQY; v_call: TRBV15; clone_size: NA
cdr3_aa: ASSLRGVRTDTQY; v_call: TRBV5-1; clone_size: few
cdr3_aa: ASTQGDLGEQF; v_call: TRBV27; clone_size: NA